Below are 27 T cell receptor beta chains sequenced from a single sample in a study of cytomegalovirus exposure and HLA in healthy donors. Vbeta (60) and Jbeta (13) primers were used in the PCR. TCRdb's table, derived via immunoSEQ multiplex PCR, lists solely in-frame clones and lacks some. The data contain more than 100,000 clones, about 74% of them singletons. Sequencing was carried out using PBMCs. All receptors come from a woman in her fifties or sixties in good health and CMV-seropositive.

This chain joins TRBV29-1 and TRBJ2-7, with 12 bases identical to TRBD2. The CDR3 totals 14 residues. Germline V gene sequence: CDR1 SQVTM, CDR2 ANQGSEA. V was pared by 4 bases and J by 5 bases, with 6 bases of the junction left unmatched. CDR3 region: CSVGTSGVFHEQYF. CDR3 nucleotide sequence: TGCAGCGTTGGGACTAGCGGGGTTTTCCACGAGCAGTACTTC.

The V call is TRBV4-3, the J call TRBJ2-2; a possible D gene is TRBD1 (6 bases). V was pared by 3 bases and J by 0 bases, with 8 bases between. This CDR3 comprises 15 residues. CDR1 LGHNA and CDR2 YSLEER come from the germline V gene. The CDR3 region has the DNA TGCGCCAGCAGCCATGGGGGCGCGAACACCGGGGAGCTGTTTTTT. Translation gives CASSHGGANTGELFF.

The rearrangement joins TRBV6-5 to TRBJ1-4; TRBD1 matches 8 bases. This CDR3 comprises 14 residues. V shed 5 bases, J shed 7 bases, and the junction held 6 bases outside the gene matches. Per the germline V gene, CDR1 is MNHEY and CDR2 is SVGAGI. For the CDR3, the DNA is TGTGCCAGCAGTGCAGAGACAGGGGTTGAAAAACTGTTTTTT. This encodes CASSAETGVEKLFF.

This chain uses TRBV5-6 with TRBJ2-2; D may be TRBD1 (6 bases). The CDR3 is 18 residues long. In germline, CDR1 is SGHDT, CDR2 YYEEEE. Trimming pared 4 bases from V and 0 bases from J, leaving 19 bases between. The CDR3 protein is CASSRKTGLVANTGELFF. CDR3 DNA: TGTGCCAGCAGCCGTAAGACAGGTCTTGTCGCGAACACCGGGGAGCTGTTTTTT. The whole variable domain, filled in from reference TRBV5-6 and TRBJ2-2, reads DAGVTQSPTHLIKTRGQQVTLRCSPKSGHDTVSWYQQALGQGPQFIFQYYEEEERQRGNFPDRFSGHQFPNYSSELNVNALLLGDSALYLCASSRKTGLVANTGELFFGEGSRLTVL.

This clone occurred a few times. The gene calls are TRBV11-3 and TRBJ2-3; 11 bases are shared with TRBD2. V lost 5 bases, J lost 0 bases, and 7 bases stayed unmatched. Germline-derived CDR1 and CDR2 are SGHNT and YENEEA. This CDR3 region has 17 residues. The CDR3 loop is CASSHASGGISTDTQYF. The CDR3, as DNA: TGTGCCAGCAGCCACGCTAGCGGGGGGATTAGCACAGATACGCAGTATTTT.

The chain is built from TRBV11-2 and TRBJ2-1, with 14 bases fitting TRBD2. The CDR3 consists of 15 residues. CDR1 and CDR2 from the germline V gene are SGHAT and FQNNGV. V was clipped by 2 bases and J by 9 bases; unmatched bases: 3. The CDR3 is CASSLSGLAGVEQFF. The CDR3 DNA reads TGTGCCAGCAGCTTATCGGGACTAGCGGGAGTTGAGCAGTTCTTC.

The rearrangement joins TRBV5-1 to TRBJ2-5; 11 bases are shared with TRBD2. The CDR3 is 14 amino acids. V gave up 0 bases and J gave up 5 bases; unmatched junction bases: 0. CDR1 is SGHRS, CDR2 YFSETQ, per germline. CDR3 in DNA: TGCGCCAGCAGCTTGGGACTAGCGGGGGAGACCCAGTACTTC. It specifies CASSLGLAGETQYF.

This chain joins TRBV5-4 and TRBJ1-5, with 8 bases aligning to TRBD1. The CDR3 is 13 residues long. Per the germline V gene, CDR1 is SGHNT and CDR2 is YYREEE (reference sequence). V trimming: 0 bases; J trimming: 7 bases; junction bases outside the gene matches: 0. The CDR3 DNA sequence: TGTGCCAGCAGCTTGGGACAGGGGCAGCCCCAGCATTTT. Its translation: CASSLGQGQPQHF. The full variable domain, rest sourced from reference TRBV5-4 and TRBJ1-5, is ETGVTQSPTHLIKTRGQQVTLRCSSQSGHNTVSWYQQALGQGPQFIFQYYREEENGRGNFPPRFSGLQFPNYSSELNVNALELDDSALYLCASSLGQGQPQHFGDGTRLSIL.

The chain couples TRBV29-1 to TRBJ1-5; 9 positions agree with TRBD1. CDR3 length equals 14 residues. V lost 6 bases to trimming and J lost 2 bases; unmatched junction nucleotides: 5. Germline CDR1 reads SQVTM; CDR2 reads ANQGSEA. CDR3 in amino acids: CSVGTGLGNQPQHF. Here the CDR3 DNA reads TGCAGCGTGGGGACAGGGTTGGGCAATCAGCCCCAGCATTTT.

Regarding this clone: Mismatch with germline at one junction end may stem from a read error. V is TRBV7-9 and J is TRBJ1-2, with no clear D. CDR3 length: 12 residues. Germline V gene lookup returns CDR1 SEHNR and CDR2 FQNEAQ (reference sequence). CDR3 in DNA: TGTTCCAGCAGCTTATTAGACTATGGCTACACCTTC. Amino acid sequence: CSSSLLDYGYTF.

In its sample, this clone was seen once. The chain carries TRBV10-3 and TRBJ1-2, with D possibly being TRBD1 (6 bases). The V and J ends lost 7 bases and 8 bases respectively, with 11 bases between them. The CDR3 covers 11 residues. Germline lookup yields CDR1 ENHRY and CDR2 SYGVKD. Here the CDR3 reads CAIKGGEGYTF. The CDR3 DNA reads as TGTGCCATCAAAGGGGGAGAGGGCTACACCTTC.

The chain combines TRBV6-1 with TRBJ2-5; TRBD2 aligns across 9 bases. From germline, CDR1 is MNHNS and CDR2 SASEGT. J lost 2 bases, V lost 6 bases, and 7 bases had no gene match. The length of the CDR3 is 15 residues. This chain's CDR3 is CASRGAGGRQETQYF. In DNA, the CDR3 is TGTGCCAGCAGGGGAGCGGGGGGTCGACAAGAGACCCAGTACTTC.

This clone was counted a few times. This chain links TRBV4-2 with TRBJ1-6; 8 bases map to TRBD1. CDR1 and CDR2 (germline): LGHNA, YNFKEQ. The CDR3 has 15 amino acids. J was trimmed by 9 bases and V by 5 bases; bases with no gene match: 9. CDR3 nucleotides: TGTGCCAGCAGCAGTCCGGGACAGGCGGGTTCACCCCTCCACTTT. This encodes CASSSPGQAGSPLHF.

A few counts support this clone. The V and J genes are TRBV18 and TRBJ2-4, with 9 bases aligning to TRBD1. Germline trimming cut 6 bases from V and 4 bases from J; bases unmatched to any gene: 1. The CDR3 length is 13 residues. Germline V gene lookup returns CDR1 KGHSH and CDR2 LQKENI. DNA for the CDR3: TGTGCCAGCTCCGACAGGGGGAAAAACATTCAGTACTTC. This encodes CASSDRGKNIQYF.

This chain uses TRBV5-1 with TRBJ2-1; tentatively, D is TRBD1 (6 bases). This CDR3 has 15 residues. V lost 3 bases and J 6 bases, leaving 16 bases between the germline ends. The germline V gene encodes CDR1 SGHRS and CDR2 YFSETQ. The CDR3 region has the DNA TGCGCCAGCAGCTCTCAGGGGTTCTCGGGCAATGAGCAGTTCTTC. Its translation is CASSSQGFSGNEQFF.

The CDR3 nucleotides read TGTGCCAGCCGACTGGGGCAGGTCGGAAACACCATATATTTT. Translated: CASRLGQVGNTIYF. This chain connects TRBV6-5 to TRBJ1-3; the D gene is possibly TRBD1 (5 bases). The CDR3 loop spans 14 amino acids. Trimming took off 8 bases at V and 4 bases at J, with 15 bases between the two ends. In germline, CDR1 is MNHEY, CDR2 SVGAGI.

CDR3: CASVGTVEGYTF. The CDR3, as DNA: TGTGCCAGCGTGGGGACAGTTGAGGGCTACACCTTC. The rearrangement joins TRBV6-5 to TRBJ1-2; 7 bases map to TRBD1. The CDR3 is 12 residues long. With V trimmed by 8 bases and J by 8 bases, 8 bases remained unmatched. The germline V gene has CDR1 MNHEY and CDR2 SVGAGI.

CDR3 nucleotide sequence: TGTGCCAGCACCATCGTGGGCTTGGACACCATATATTTT. Protein product: CASTIVGLDTIYF. The chain is built from TRBV7-9 and TRBJ1-3, with D hard to call. The CDR3 runs 13 residues. Germline CDR1 is SEHNR and CDR2 is FQNEAQ (reference sequence). V lost 7 bases and J lost 8, with 15 bases in between.

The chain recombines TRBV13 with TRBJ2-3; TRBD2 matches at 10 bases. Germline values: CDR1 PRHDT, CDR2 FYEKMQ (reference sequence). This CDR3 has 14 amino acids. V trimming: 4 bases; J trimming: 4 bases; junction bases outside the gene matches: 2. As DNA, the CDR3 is TGTGCCAGCAGCTCTAGCGGGGGCCCAGATACGCAGTATTTT. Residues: CASSSSGGPDTQYF. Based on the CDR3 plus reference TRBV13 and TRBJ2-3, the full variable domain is AAGVIQSPRHLIKEKRETATLKCYPIPRHDTVYWYQQGPGQDPQFLISFYEKMQSDKGSIPDRFSAQQFSDYHSELNMSSLELGDSALYFCASSSSGGPDTQYFGPGTRLTVL.

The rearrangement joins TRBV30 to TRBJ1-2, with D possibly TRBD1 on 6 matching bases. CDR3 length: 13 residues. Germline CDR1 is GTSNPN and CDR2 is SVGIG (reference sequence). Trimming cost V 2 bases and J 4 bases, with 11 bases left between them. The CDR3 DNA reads TGTGCCTGGAGTATCCCACAGGGCTATGGCTACACCTTC. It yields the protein CAWSIPQGYGYTF.

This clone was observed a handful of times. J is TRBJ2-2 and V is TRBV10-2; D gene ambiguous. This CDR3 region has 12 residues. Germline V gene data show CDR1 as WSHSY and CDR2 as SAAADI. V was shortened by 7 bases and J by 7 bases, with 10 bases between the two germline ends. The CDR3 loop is CASMVAGGELFF. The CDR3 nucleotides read TGCGCCAGCATGGTGGCAGGCGGGGAGCTGTTTTTT.

In nucleotides, the CDR3 is TGTGCCAGCAGCTTTCTGAGTGCGGCCCACTCTGGAAACACCATATATTTT. The encoded protein is CASSFLSAAHSGNTIYF. V and J are TRBV11-2 and TRBJ1-3, with unresolved D. CDR3 length: 17 residues. The ends were cut back, 3 bases at V and 0 bases at J, with 15 bases in the middle. Germline V gives CDR1 SGHAT, CDR2 FQNNGV.

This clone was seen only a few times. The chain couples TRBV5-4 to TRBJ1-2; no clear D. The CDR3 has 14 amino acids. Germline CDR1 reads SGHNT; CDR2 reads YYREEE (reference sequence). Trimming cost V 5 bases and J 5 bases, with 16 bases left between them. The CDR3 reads CASSSAGGEYGYTF. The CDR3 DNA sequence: TGTGCCAGCAGTTCGGCAGGAGGAGAATATGGCTACACCTTC.

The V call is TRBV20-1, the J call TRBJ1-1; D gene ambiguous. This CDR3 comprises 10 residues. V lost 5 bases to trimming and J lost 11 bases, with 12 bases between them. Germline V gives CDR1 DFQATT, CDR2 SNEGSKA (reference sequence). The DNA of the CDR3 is TGCAGTGCTTGGGTCGGAGCGGCTTTCTTT. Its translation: CSAWVGAAFF.

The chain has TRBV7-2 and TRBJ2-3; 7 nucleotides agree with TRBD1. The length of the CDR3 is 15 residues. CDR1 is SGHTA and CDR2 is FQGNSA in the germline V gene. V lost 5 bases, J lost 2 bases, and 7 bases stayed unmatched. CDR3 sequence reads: CASSRGGSVTDTQYF. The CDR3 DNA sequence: TGTGCCAGCAGCCGAGGGGGCAGCGTCACAGATACGCAGTATTTT.

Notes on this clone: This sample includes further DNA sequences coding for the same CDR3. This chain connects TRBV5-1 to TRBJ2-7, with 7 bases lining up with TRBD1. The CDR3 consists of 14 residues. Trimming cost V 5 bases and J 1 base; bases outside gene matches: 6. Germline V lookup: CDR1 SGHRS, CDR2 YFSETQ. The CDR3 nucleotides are TGCGCCAGCAGAACCGGGACAGCGTCCTACGAGCAGTACTTC. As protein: CASRTGTASYEQYF.

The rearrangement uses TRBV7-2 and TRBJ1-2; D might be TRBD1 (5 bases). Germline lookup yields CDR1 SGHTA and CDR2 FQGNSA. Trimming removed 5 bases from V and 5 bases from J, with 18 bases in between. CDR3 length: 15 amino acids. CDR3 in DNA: TGTGCCAGCAGCCCGGCCCGGGGTGGGGGGTATGGCTACACCTTC. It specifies CASSPARGGGYGYTF.